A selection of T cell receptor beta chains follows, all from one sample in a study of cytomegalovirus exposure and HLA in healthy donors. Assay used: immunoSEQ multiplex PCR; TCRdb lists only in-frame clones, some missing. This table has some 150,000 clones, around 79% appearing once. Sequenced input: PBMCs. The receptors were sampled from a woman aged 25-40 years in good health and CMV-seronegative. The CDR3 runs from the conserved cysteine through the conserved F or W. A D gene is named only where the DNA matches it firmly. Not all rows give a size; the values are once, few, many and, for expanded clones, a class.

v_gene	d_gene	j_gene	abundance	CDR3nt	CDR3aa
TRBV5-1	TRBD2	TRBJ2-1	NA	TGCGCCAGCAGCTTCGGGACTAGCGATGAGCAGTTCTTC	CASSFGTSDEQFF
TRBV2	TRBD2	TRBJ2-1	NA	TGTGCCACCCTCGCCGCTAGCGGGGGTTACAATGAGCAGTTCTTC	CATLAASGGYNEQFF
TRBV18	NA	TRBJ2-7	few	TGTGCCAGCTCACCACCGCTTAGGGGCAGCTCCTACGAGCAGTACTTC	CASSPPLRGSSYEQYF
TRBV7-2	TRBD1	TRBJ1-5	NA	TGTGCCAGCAGCTTAAAGCGGACAGGGGAACAGCCCCAGCATTTT	CASSLKRTGEQPQHF
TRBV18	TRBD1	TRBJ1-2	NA	TGTGCCAGCTCACACACTGGACAGGGGGTAGATGGCTACACCTTC	CASSHTGQGVDGYTF
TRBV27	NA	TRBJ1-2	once	TGTGCCAGCAGTTCCCGGACTGATGGCTACACCTTC	CASSSRTDGYTF
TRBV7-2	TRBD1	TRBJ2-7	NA	TGTGCCAGCAGCTCGTACAGGGGGCTGGGCGAGCAGTACTTC	CASSSYRGLGEQYF
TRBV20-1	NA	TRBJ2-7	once	TGCAGTGCTAGGAGAACCTACGAGCAGTACTTC	CSARRTYEQYF
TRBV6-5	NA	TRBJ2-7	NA	TGTGCCACCTCGGGAGAGAACTACGAGCAGTACTTC	CATSGENYEQYF
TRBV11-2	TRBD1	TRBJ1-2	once	TGTGCCAGCAGCTTGAGGGACAGACTTAACTATGGCTACACCTTC	CASSLRDRLNYGYTF
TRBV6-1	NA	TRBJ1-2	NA	TGTGCCAGCAGTGATCCTGGGCAGGCTAACTATGGCTACACCTTC	CASSDPGQANYGYTF
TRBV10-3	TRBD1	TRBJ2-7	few	TGTGCCATCAGTAAGGGACAGGGGGCCAACGAGCAGTACTTC	CAISKGQGANEQYF
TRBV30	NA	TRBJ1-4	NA	TGTGCCTGGAGGCGGGGGAATGAAAAACTGTTTTTT	CAWRRGNEKLFF
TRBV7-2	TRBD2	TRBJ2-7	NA	TGTGCCAGCAGCCCCGTTAGGGCGGGGGTTACCGAGCAGTACTTC	CASSPVRAGVTEQYF
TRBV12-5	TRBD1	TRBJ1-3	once	TGTGCTAGTGGTTCCCAGGGGGCTGGAGGAAACACCATATATTTT	CASGSQGAGGNTIYF
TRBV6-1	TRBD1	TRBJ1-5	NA	TGTGCCATCAGTGATACAGGGGAAACTAATCAGCCCCAGCATTTT	CAISDTGETNQPQHF
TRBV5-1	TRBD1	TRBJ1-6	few	TGCGCCAGCAGCTTGGCACAGGGGGCAGATCCCCTCCACTTT	CASSLAQGADPLHF
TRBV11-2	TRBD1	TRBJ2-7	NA	TGTGCCAGCAGCCGCACGGCAGACAGGGACTACGAGCAGTACTTC	CASSRTADRDYEQYF
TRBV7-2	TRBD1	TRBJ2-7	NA	TGTGCCAGCAGCTTAGTTCCGGCCGGACAGGGTCCGTACGAGCAGTACTTC	CASSLVPAGQGPYEQYF
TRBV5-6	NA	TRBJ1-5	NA	TGTGCCAGCAGCTTATGGAGGAAGGATCAGCCCCAGCATTTT	CASSLWRKDQPQHF
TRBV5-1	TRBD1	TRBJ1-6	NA	TGCGCCAGCAGCACAGGGGGCGTCTATAATTCACCCCTCCACTTT	CASSTGGVYNSPLHF
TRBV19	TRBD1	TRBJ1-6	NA	TGTGCCAGTATGATTGGGACAGGGGGTTCACCCCTCCACTTT	CASMIGTGGSPLHF
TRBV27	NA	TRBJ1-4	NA	TGTGCCAGCAGTTTATATTCCATGGCGGTTGAGGCTAATGAAAAACTGTTTTTT	CASSLYSMAVEANEKLFF
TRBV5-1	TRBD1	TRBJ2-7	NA	TGCGCCAGCAGCCAAAGGACAGGCGAAGTCCACGAGCAGTACTTC	CASSQRTGEVHEQYF
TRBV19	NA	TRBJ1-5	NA	TGTGCCAGTAAACCACAGGGAAAGAGTTTTCAGCCCCAGCATTTT	CASKPQGKSFQPQHF
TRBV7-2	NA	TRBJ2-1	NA	TGTGCCAGCAGTTACTACAATGAGCAGTTCTTC	CASSYYNEQFF
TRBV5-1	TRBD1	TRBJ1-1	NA	TGCGCCAGCACCCGGGGGGGAGGGGGCCTGAACACTGAAGCTTTCTTT	CASTRGGGGLNTEAFF
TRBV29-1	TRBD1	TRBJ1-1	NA	TGCAGCGTTGGCTTGGGACAGGGGCGGACTGAAGCTTTCTTT	CSVGLGQGRTEAFF
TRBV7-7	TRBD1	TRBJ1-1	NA	TGTGCTAGCAGCTTAGACAGGGGAACTGAAGCTTTCTTT	CASSLDRGTEAFF
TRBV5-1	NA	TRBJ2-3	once	TGCGCCAGCAGCCCTGAGTACGGGACTCAACATCAGGATACGCAGTATTTT	CASSPEYGTQHQDTQYF
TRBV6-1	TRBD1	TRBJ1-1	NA	TGTGCCAGCAGGACCCAGGGGGGAAACACTGAAGCTTTCTTT	CASRTQGGNTEAFF
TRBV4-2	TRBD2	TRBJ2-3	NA	TGTGCCAGCAGCGGCGCGGGGGTTACAGATACGCAGTATTTT	CASSGAGVTDTQYF